This T cell receptor beta chain was identified in a study of shared T cell receptors in the human thymus. Clones were read by immunoSEQ multiplex PCR, and TCRdb kept only the in-frame ones, dropping some. The sample records about 610,000 clones, 70% to 90% being singletons. The CDR3 length is 16 residues. J gave up 3 bases and V 4 bases, and 4 bases lay outside the gene matches. Germline V gives CDR1 LGHNA, CDR2 YSLEER. This clone was counted a few times. These data were also reused for a study on human thymus T cells. That work contributes: Infants served as donors; they were healthy and Finnish and were having corrective surgery for congenital heart defects. Thymus specimens were resections from corrective heart surgery. Gene usage (both V and J) appeared biased in thymic and blood repertoires. Thymic repertoires from unrelated individuals overlapped highly, related research reported.

The source of this sequence is a boy younger than two with a congenital heart defect. The specimen was thymocytes. V and J are TRBV4-3 and TRBJ2-2; 11 bases align to TRBD1. This chain's CDR3 is CASSLWDRGDTGELFF. CDR3 nucleotide sequence: TGCGCCAGCAGCCTGTGGGACAGGGGGGACACCGGGGAGCTGTTTTTT.